The 4 T cell receptor beta chains listed next were all sequenced from one sample in a study of blood T cell repertoires in COVID-19. Sequencing was performed with immunoSEQ multiplex PCR; in TCRdb, only in-frame clones are kept and a portion is missing. The sample lists about 290,000 clones; about 90% were seen once. The sample comprised peripheral blood. The receptors were gathered from a woman between 25 and 40 years old with COVID-19, enrolled during active disease.

The chain uses TRBV19 and TRBJ1-4, with D hard to call. V was clipped by 4 bases and J by 0 bases, with 9 bases between them. Per the germline V gene, CDR1 is LNHDA and CDR2 is SQIVND (reference sequence). The CDR3 is 15 amino acids. In DNA form, the CDR3 reads TGTGCCAGTAGTACCGACATTTCAACTAATGAAAAACTGTTTTTT. Its translation is CASSTDISTNEKLFF.

This clone came up once. This chain joins TRBV7-8 and TRBJ1-1; perhaps TRBD1 as D (6 bases). V lost 1 base, J lost 3 bases, and 12 bases lay in between. The CDR3 length is 15 residues. The germline CDR1 and CDR2 sequences are SGHVS and FQNEAQ. The CDR3 DNA follows: TGTGCCAGCAGCTTAGACGGGGGGGCTTACACTGAAGCTTTCTTT. As protein: CASSLDGGAYTEAFF. Looking up the rest from reference TRBV7-8 and TRBJ1-1 gives the full variable domain: GAGVSQSPRYKVAKRGQDVALRCDPISGHVSLFWYQQALGQGPEFLTYFQNEAQLDKSGLPSDRFFAERPEGSVSTLKIQRTQQEDSAVYLCASSLDGGAYTEAFFGQGTRLTVV.

The rearrangement joins TRBV7-9 to TRBJ2-1; TRBD2 might be the D (7 bases). This CDR3 has 15 amino acids. The germline gives CDR1 SEHNR, CDR2 FQNEAQ (reference sequence). V was cut by 1 base and J by 8 bases, with 15 bases left in between. The CDR3 reads CASSLGGGGRDEQFF. CDR3 nucleotides: TGTGCCAGCAGCTTAGGCGGGGGCGGGCGGGATGAGCAGTTCTTC.

V is TRBV6-5 and J is TRBJ1-3; TRBD1 matches 8 bases. With V trimmed by 2 bases and J by 7 bases, 4 bases remained unmatched. Per the germline V gene, CDR1 is MNHEY and CDR2 is SVGAGI. The CDR3 length is 14 residues. CDR3 in DNA: TGTGCCAGCAGTTACGAGACAGGGGTGAACACCATATATTTT. Its protein product is CASSYETGVNTIYF.